This T cell receptor (beta chain) was obtained from a study of cytomegalovirus exposure and HLA in healthy donors. Primers: 60 Vbeta forward and 13 Jbeta reverse. Original data processing: Unique TCR beta chains totaled some 88 million in a later count, with roughly 10 million of them shared. Only in-frame clones appear in the TCRdb table, and some are missing; sequencing was by immunoSEQ multiplex PCR. V, J and clone size are those of that table, while D and trimming were read from the DNA. Counted here are roughly 200,000 clones, roughly four fifths occurring once; the ten biggest clones make up around 1.6%. Turning to this clone: Antigen: not known.

Study-level findings and limits: It was likely that a cluster of highly shared sequence variants was a sequencing artifact. Among the CMV-associated chains, three were confirmed in vitro as specific for CMV antigens.

The material sequenced was PBMCs. The receptor was derived from a middle-aged man in good health and CMV-seronegative.

CDR3 in amino acids: CASWGTGQGYTF. CDR3 nucleotide sequence: TGTGCCAGTTGGGGGACAGGGCAAGGCTACACCTTC. The chain uses TRBV27 and TRBJ1-2, with 9 bases that match TRBD1. This CDR3 has 12 residues. V was clipped by 9 bases and J by 8 bases; unmatched bases: 7. From germline, CDR1 is MNHEY and CDR2 SMNVEV (reference sequence).